Listed below are T cell receptor beta chains from one sample, sequenced in a study of long-term antiretroviral therapy in people with HIV. TCRdb keeps only in-frame clones here, not all; method: immunoSEQ multiplex PCR. The sample has about 16,000 clones; roughly 76% are singletons. This material consisted of unsorted PBMCs, taken 1.5 years before starting antiretroviral therapy. All receptors come from a woman aged 50 to 65 with HIV. Each CDR3 is given with its conserved first and last residue. A D gene is named only where the DNA matches it firmly. Only part of the rows carry a size: once, few, many, or a class if the clone is expanded.

CDR3 protein	CDR3 DNA	D gene	V gene	J gene	clone size
CASSQGLAGGETQYF	TGTGCCAGCAGCCAAGGACTAGCGGGGGGGGAGACCCAGTACTTC	TRBD2	TRBV4-2	TRBJ2-5	.
CASSQVLSGDQPQHF	TGTGCCAGCAGCCAAGTCCTTTCAGGGGATCAGCCCCAGCATTTT	.	TRBV4-2	TRBJ1-5	.
CAWSGDYLGGANYGYTF	TGTGCCTGGAGTGGGGATTATTTGGGAGGAGCTAACTATGGCTACACCTTC	.	TRBV30	TRBJ1-2	once
CASSGFLAGSSTDTQYF	TGTGCCAGCAGCGGATTCCTAGCGGGGTCTAGCACAGATACGCAGTATTTT	TRBD2	TRBV5-5	TRBJ2-3	medium-sized
CASSKYRETNTGELFF	TGTGCCAGCAGCAAATACAGGGAAACGAACACCGGGGAGCTGTTTTTT	.	TRBV27	TRBJ2-2	.
CASSVDSYNEQFF	TGTGCCAGCAGCGTAGATAGCTACAATGAGCAGTTCTTC	.	TRBV9	TRBJ2-1	few
CASSVSGGSPFTF	TGTGCCAGCAGCGTAAGCGGGGGATCTCCTTTCACCTTC	.	TRBV9	TRBJ1-2	once
CASSLETGTGVTGELFF	TGTGCCAGCAGCTTAGAAACCGGGACAGGGGTTACCGGGGAGCTGTTTTTT	TRBD1	TRBV7-3	TRBJ2-2	.
CSVEDGHLSEQYF	TGCAGCGTTGAAGACGGACACCTTAGCGAGCAGTACTTC	.	TRBV29-1	TRBJ2-7	.
CASVPGLIHQETQYF	TGTGCCAGCGTGCCGGGACTCATACATCAAGAGACCCAGTACTTC	.	TRBV6-1	TRBJ2-5	.
CASTRSSYNSPLHF	TGTGCCAGTACGCGAAGCTCCTATAATTCACCCCTCCACTTT	.	TRBV19	TRBJ1-6	few
CASSIEQSTGELFF	TGTGCCAGTAGTATAGAACAGTCCACCGGGGAGCTGTTTTTT	.	TRBV19	TRBJ2-2	.
CASRDAIVTGELFF	TGTGCCAGCAGAGACGCCATTGTCACCGGGGAGCTGTTTTTT	.	TRBV5-4	TRBJ2-2	.
CASSPTQRQGLDGYTF	TGTGCCAGCAGCCCTACCCAGCGACAGGGATTAGATGGCTACACCTTC	TRBD1	TRBV5-4	TRBJ1-2	few
CASSAVRNEKLFF	TGTGCCAGCAGCGCGGTGCGTAATGAAAAACTGTTTTTT	.	TRBV5-5	TRBJ1-4	.
CASSSERPGPPFDEQFF	TGCGCCAGCAGCTCAGAGAGACCGGGGCCCCCCTTCGATGAGCAGTTCTTC	.	TRBV5-1	TRBJ2-1	.
CAWGRTVNYGYTF	TGTGCCTGGGGTAGGACGGTTAACTATGGCTACACCTTC	.	TRBV30	TRBJ1-2	.
CASSPRPGTGFMLEAFF	TGTGCCAGTAGCCCCCGACCTGGGACAGGGTTTATGCTTGAAGCTTTCTTT	TRBD1	TRBV19	TRBJ1-1	.
CASSDWATNYGYTF	TGTGCCAGCAGTGATTGGGCGACTAACTATGGCTACACCTTC	.	TRBV25-1	TRBJ1-2	.
CASKEDPGNTIYF	TGTGCCAGCAAGGAGGACCCTGGAAACACCATATATTTT	.	TRBV2	TRBJ1-3	.
CASSLSDRNQPQHF	TGTGCCAGCAGTTTAAGCGACAGGAATCAGCCCCAGCATTTT	.	TRBV27	TRBJ1-5	.
CAWSVRRGPSPLHF	TGTGCCTGGAGTGTGAGGAGGGGCCCTTCACCCCTCCACTTT	.	TRBV30	TRBJ1-6	.
CASTMGWDTGELFF	TGTGCCAGCACTATGGGATGGGACACCGGGGAGCTGTTTTTT	.	TRBV6-1	TRBJ2-2	few
CASSGGGGVRSPLHF	TGTGCCAGCAGCGGGGGTGGAGGGGTTCGATCACCCCTCCACTTT	.	TRBV7-2	TRBJ1-6	.
CASERGDTDTQYF	TGTGCCTCTGAGCGGGGGGACACAGATACGCAGTATTTT	TRBD2	TRBV19	TRBJ2-3	.
CASSQKTWENTEAFF	TGTGCCAGCAGCCAAAAAACCTGGGAGAACACTGAAGCTTTCTTT	.	TRBV27	TRBJ1-1	.
CASSGGPKGSQPQHF	TGTGCCAGCAGTGGGGGCCCCAAGGGGAGTCAGCCCCAGCATTTT	.	TRBV2	TRBJ1-5	.
CAIGGSSTDTQYF	TGTGCCATCGGGGGCAGTAGCACAGATACGCAGTATTTT	.	TRBV10-3	TRBJ2-3	.
CASSLRRTGITETPGNTIYF	TGTGCCAGCAGCTTGCGGAGGACAGGCATAACCGAAACTCCTGGAAACACCATATATTTT	TRBD1	TRBV5-5	TRBJ1-3	once
CASSLKENEQFF	TGTGCCAGCAGCTTAAAAGAAAATGAGCAGTTCTTC	.	TRBV7-9	TRBJ2-1	.
CASSSGANSPLHF	TGTGCCAGCAGCTCGGGGGCTAATTCACCCCTCCACTTT	.	TRBV5-4	TRBJ1-6	few
CASNLLRTDTQYF	TGTGCCAGCAACCTCTTAAGGACAGATACGCAGTATTTT	.	TRBV2	TRBJ2-3	.
CASSQIPEIGTQYF	TGCGCCAGCAGCCAAATCCCCGAAATAGGGACCCAGTACTTC	.	TRBV4-1	TRBJ2-5	.
CASSVAAGRYEQYF	TGTGCCAGCAGCGTAGCAGCGGGGCGGTACGAGCAGTACTTC	TRBD2	TRBV9	TRBJ2-7	once
CASAMVTNTEAFF	TGCGCCAGCGCAATGGTTACGAACACTGAAGCTTTCTTT	.	TRBV5-1	TRBJ1-1	.
CASSDTDIEKLFF	TGTGCCAGCAGTGATACGGACATAGAAAAACTGTTTTTT	.	TRBV7-9	TRBJ1-4	.
CASSWDPGNTEAFF	TGTGCCAGCAGCTGGGACCCAGGTAACACTGAAGCTTTCTTT	.	TRBV5-6	TRBJ1-1	few
CASSRLRENTEAFF	TGTGCCAGCAGCCGCCTTCGGGAGAACACTGAAGCTTTCTTT	.	TRBV27	TRBJ1-1	.
CASSPDRDRAHGYTF	TGTGCCAGCAGTCCGGACCGGGACAGGGCACATGGCTACACCTTC	TRBD1	TRBV6-6	TRBJ1-2	few
CASNAGGNSPLHF	TGTGCCAGCAATGCAGGGGGCAATTCACCCCTCCACTTT	TRBD1	TRBV14	TRBJ1-6	.
CASSRNRRGVQETQYF	TGTGCCAGCAGCCGTAATCGGCGGGGGGTCCAAGAGACCCAGTACTTC	TRBD2	TRBV6-6	TRBJ2-5	.
CASSMMGLGGYNEQFF	TGTGCCAGCAGCATGATGGGTCTGGGGGGCTACAATGAGCAGTTCTTC	.	TRBV7-3	TRBJ2-1	.
CASNAGEDRTGELFF	TGCGCCAGCAACGCAGGGGAGGACCGCACCGGGGAGCTGTTTTTT	.	TRBV5-1	TRBJ2-2	.